These T cell receptor beta chains were read from a single sample in a study of response to subunit inactivated influenza vaccine. TCRdb reanalysed the RT-PCR reads using MiXCR and keeps one entry per CDR3 protein. The repertoire includes about 570,000 distinct CDR3 sequences, around 11% of them detected once, and around 10% sits in the top ten. This sample was also put to use in a study of T cells expressing NK-cell markers.

The sample here was PBMCs from blood, taken on the day of vaccination. These receptors were collected from a man aged 50 to 60 who received an inactivated influenza vaccine. The CDR3 runs from the conserved cysteine through the conserved F or W. Each record gives: J gene, D gene, V gene, clone size, CDR3 protein, CDR3 DNA. The D gene is left open where the match is weak. A row's size may be missing; if present it is once, few, many or a size class.

J gene: TRBJ2-2
D gene: TRBD2
V gene: TRBV4-2
clone size: few
CDR3 protein: CASSQEARGKYTGELFF
CDR3 DNA: TGTGCCAGCAGCCAAGAAGCGCGGGGGAAGTATACCGGGGAGCTGTTTTTT

J gene: TRBJ2-7
D gene: TRBD2
V gene: TRBV19
clone size: NA
CDR3 protein: CASSAGGSGSYEQYF
CDR3 DNA: TGTGCCAGTAGTGCGGGCGGGAGTGGATCCTACGAGCAGTACTTC

J gene: TRBJ2-6
D gene: NA
V gene: TRBV7-2
clone size: NA
CDR3 protein: CASSPKAFETRANVLTF
CDR3 DNA: TGTGCCAGCAGCCCAAAGGCCTTCGAGACTAGGGCCAACGTCCTGACTTTC

J gene: TRBJ2-1
D gene: NA
V gene: TRBV24-1
clone size: NA
CDR3 protein: CATSDHETGPYNEQFF
CDR3 DNA: TGTGCCACCAGTGACCACGAGACAGGCCCTTACAATGAGCAGTTCTTC

J gene: TRBJ1-2
D gene: NA
V gene: TRBV7-2
clone size: few
CDR3 protein: CASSLSEGSYRYTF
CDR3 DNA: TGTGCCAGCAGCTTATCCGAGGGGTCCTACCGCTACACCTTC

J gene: TRBJ1-2
D gene: TRBD1
V gene: TRBV4-1
clone size: NA
CDR3 protein: CASSQDGRGFYGYTF
CDR3 DNA: TGCGCCAGCAGCCAAGACGGCAGGGGGTTCTATGGCTACACCTTC

J gene: TRBJ1-2
D gene: NA
V gene: TRBV12-3/TRBV12-4
clone size: few
CDR3 protein: CASSLWFYGYTF
CDR3 DNA: TGTGCCAGCAGTTTATGGTTCTATGGCTACACCTTC

J gene: TRBJ2-7
D gene: TRBD2
V gene: TRBV19
clone size: NA
CDR3 protein: CASSSGTSGSTYEQYF
CDR3 DNA: TGTGCCAGTAGTTCCGGGACTAGCGGGAGCACCTACGAGCAGTACTTC

J gene: TRBJ2-7
D gene: TRBD1
V gene: TRBV7-2
clone size: few
CDR3 protein: CASSFGQEIHEQYF
CDR3 DNA: TGTGCCAGCAGCTTTGGACAGGAAATCCACGAGCAGTACTTC

J gene: TRBJ2-5
D gene: NA
V gene: TRBV28
clone size: many
CDR3 protein: CASSPSKGNSARTKIRQYF
CDR3 DNA: TGTGCCAGCAGTCCAAGTAAGGGGAACAGCGCTCGAACCAAGATAAGGCAGTACTTC

J gene: TRBJ2-3
D gene: TRBD2
V gene: TRBV20-1
clone size: NA
CDR3 protein: CSARLESGVTDTQYF
CDR3 DNA: TGCAGTGCTAGATTAGAAAGCGGGGTCACAGATACGCAGTATTTT

J gene: TRBJ1-1
D gene: TRBD1
V gene: TRBV6-5
clone size: few
CDR3 protein: CASSYRGRGTEAFF
CDR3 DNA: TGTGCCAGCAGTTACAGGGGGCGAGGCACTGAAGCTTTCTTT

J gene: TRBJ2-3
D gene: NA
V gene: TRBV5-1
clone size: few
CDR3 protein: CASNKLGSTDTQYF
CDR3 DNA: TGCGCCAGCAACAAGCTCGGGAGCACAGATACGCAGTATTTT

J gene: TRBJ2-1
D gene: NA
V gene: TRBV3-1
clone size: NA
CDR3 protein: CASSQAYGGNEQFF
CDR3 DNA: TGTGCCAGCAGCCAAGCTTACGGGGGCAATGAGCAGTTCTTC

J gene: TRBJ2-7
D gene: NA
V gene: TRBV20-1
clone size: few
CDR3 protein: CSAERDYEQYF
CDR3 DNA: TGCAGTGCGGAACGGGACTACGAGCAGTACTTC

J gene: TRBJ2-5
D gene: TRBD2
V gene: TRBV11-2
clone size: few
CDR3 protein: CASSLGLARIQETQYF
CDR3 DNA: TGTGCCAGCAGCCTCGGACTAGCGCGGATACAAGAGACCCAGTACTTC

J gene: TRBJ2-3
D gene: NA
V gene: TRBV25-1
clone size: NA
CDR3 protein: CASSASGTSTDTQYF
CDR3 DNA: TGTGCCAGCAGTGCTTCCGGGACTAGCACAGATACGCAGTATTTT

J gene: TRBJ2-7
D gene: NA
V gene: TRBV29-1
clone size: NA
CDR3 protein: CSVRSPTLSSEQYF
CDR3 DNA: TGCAGCGTTCGGTCACCTACACTTTCCTCCGAGCAGTACTTC

J gene: TRBJ2-2
D gene: NA
V gene: TRBV6-5
clone size: few
CDR3 protein: CASGRITGELFF
CDR3 DNA: TGTGCCAGCGGAAGGATCACCGGGGAGCTGTTTTTT

J gene: TRBJ2-1
D gene: TRBD2
V gene: TRBV5-1
clone size: NA
CDR3 protein: CASSFTTSGGASEQFF
CDR3 DNA: TGCGCCAGCAGCTTTACTACTAGCGGGGGGGCCAGTGAGCAGTTCTTC

J gene: TRBJ2-5
D gene: TRBD2
V gene: TRBV4-3
clone size: NA
CDR3 protein: CASSQRAGAGETQYF
CDR3 DNA: TGCGCCAGCAGCCAAAGAGCGGGAGCGGGTGAGACCCAGTACTTC

J gene: TRBJ2-7
D gene: TRBD2
V gene: TRBV7-9
clone size: many
CDR3 protein: CASGPGRFSYEQYF
CDR3 DNA: TGTGCCAGCGGGCCCGGGAGGTTCTCCTACGAGCAGTACTTC

J gene: TRBJ2-2
D gene: NA
V gene: TRBV5-1
clone size: few
CDR3 protein: CASSLALQYNTGELFF
CDR3 DNA: TGCGCCAGCAGCTTGGCCTTACAATACAACACCGGGGAGCTGTTTTTT

J gene: TRBJ2-1
D gene: TRBD1
V gene: TRBV9
clone size: few
CDR3 protein: CASSVVGTALNEQFF
CDR3 DNA: TGTGCCAGCAGCGTAGTAGGGACAGCACTCAATGAGCAGTTCTTC

J gene: TRBJ1-2
D gene: TRBD1
V gene: TRBV11-2
clone size: NA
CDR3 protein: CASSSPDRVGSPYYGYTF
CDR3 DNA: TGTGCCAGCAGCTCGCCTGACAGGGTTGGATCCCCCTACTATGGCTACACCTTC

J gene: TRBJ2-1
D gene: NA
V gene: TRBV15
clone size: NA
CDR3 protein: CATSRERGGAYNEQFF
CDR3 DNA: TGTGCCACCAGCAGAGAACGTGGGGGGGCATACAATGAGCAGTTCTTC

J gene: TRBJ2-5
D gene: TRBD1
V gene: TRBV7-2
clone size: NA
CDR3 protein: CASSSRQGAKETQYF
CDR3 DNA: TGTGCCAGCAGCTCAAGACAGGGGGCTAAAGAGACCCAGTACTTC

J gene: TRBJ2-1
D gene: NA
V gene: TRBV5-1
clone size: many
CDR3 protein: CASRPPGLNNEQFF
CDR3 DNA: TGCGCCAGCAGGCCACCGGGACTTAACAATGAGCAGTTCTTC

J gene: TRBJ1-5
D gene: NA
V gene: TRBV6-2/TRBV6-3
clone size: NA
CDR3 protein: CATGQYSNQPQHF
CDR3 DNA: TGTGCCACTGGACAGTATAGCAATCAGCCCCAGCATTTT

J gene: TRBJ2-2
D gene: TRBD1
V gene: TRBV20-1
clone size: many
CDR3 protein: CSARAGTGSTGELFF
CDR3 DNA: TGCAGTGCTAGGGCCGGGACAGGGTCCACCGGGGAGCTGTTTTTT

J gene: TRBJ2-1
D gene: TRBD2
V gene: TRBV20-1
clone size: NA
CDR3 protein: CSASAGGYNEQFF
CDR3 DNA: TGCAGTGCTTCGGCGGGAGGATACAATGAGCAGTTCTTC

J gene: TRBJ2-2
D gene: NA
V gene: TRBV11-2
clone size: few
CDR3 protein: CASRSSTGELFF
CDR3 DNA: TGTGCCAGCAGATCTAGCACCGGGGAGCTGTTTTTT

J gene: TRBJ2-2
D gene: NA
V gene: TRBV7-9
clone size: few
CDR3 protein: CASSLISVGIGAGELFF
CDR3 DNA: TGTGCCAGCAGCCTGATTTCGGTCGGGATAGGTGCCGGGGAGCTGTTTTTT

J gene: TRBJ1-5
D gene: NA
V gene: TRBV7-2
clone size: many
CDR3 protein: CASSSYNQPQHF
CDR3 DNA: TGTGCCAGCAGCTCCTACAATCAGCCCCAGCATTTT

J gene: TRBJ2-4
D gene: NA
V gene: TRBV6-9
clone size: NA
CDR3 protein: CTSSLLSIALAKNIQYF
CDR3 DNA: TGTACCAGCAGTTTATTGTCTATTGCCCTAGCCAAAAACATTCAGTACTTC

J gene: TRBJ2-1
D gene: NA
V gene: TRBV7-3
clone size: NA
CDR3 protein: CASSKEGYRAVNEQFF
CDR3 DNA: TGTGCCAGCAGCAAAGAGGGTTATCGGGCAGTCAATGAGCAGTTCTTC

J gene: TRBJ2-5
D gene: TRBD2
V gene: TRBV12-3/TRBV12-4
clone size: NA
CDR3 protein: CASSRLAGPQTQYF
CDR3 DNA: TGTGCCAGCAGTCGACTAGCGGGCCCCCAAACCCAGTACTTC

J gene: TRBJ2-7
D gene: TRBD1
V gene: TRBV5-1
clone size: NA
CDR3 protein: CASSPGTGVVEQYF
CDR3 DNA: TGCGCCAGCAGCCCCGGGACAGGGGTGGTCGAGCAGTACTTC

J gene: TRBJ2-3
D gene: TRBD2
V gene: TRBV11-2
clone size: NA
CDR3 protein: CASKRGASTDTQYF
CDR3 DNA: TGTGCCAGTAAGCGGGGGGCTAGCACAGATACGCAGTATTTT

J gene: TRBJ2-7
D gene: NA
V gene: TRBV5-5
clone size: NA
CDR3 protein: CASSLGVGTSYEQYF
CDR3 DNA: TGTGCCAGCAGCTTGGGGGTAGGAACGTCCTACGAGCAGTACTTC

J gene: TRBJ2-7
D gene: NA
V gene: TRBV7-9
clone size: few
CDR3 protein: CASSLTQLYEQYF
CDR3 DNA: TGTGCCAGCAGCTTAACGCAGCTTTACGAGCAGTACTTC

J gene: TRBJ2-2
D gene: NA
V gene: TRBV28
clone size: few
CDR3 protein: CASNGVQGNTGELFF
CDR3 DNA: TGTGCCAGCAATGGAGTCCAGGGAAACACCGGGGAGCTGTTTTTT

J gene: TRBJ2-1
D gene: NA
V gene: TRBV5-6
clone size: NA
CDR3 protein: CASSLRQALSYNEQFF
CDR3 DNA: TGTGCCAGCAGCTTGCGCCAGGCCCTCTCCTACAATGAGCAGTTCTTC

J gene: TRBJ2-1
D gene: NA
V gene: TRBV7-2
clone size: few
CDR3 protein: CASSLADATYNEQFF
CDR3 DNA: TGTGCCAGCAGCTTAGCGGACGCGACCTACAATGAGCAGTTCTTC

J gene: TRBJ1-2
D gene: NA
V gene: TRBV7-9
clone size: NA
CDR3 protein: CASSLQGTLDGYTF
CDR3 DNA: TGTGCCAGCAGCTTACAAGGGACCCTAGATGGCTACACCTTC

J gene: TRBJ2-1
D gene: TRBD1
V gene: TRBV28
clone size: few
CDR3 protein: CASSSASRDRVGQFF
CDR3 DNA: TGTGCCAGCAGTTCCGCGTCCCGGGACAGGGTTGGGCAGTTCTTC

J gene: TRBJ2-7
D gene: NA
V gene: TRBV6-2/TRBV6-3
clone size: NA
CDR3 protein: CASSYSITGLSSYEQYF
CDR3 DNA: TGTGCCAGCAGTTACTCGATCACCGGGTTGAGCTCCTACGAGCAGTACTTC

J gene: TRBJ2-1
D gene: NA
V gene: TRBV6-2/TRBV6-3
clone size: NA
CDR3 protein: CASSDPGGRSYNEQFF
CDR3 DNA: TGTGCCAGCAGCGACCCCGGAGGAAGGTCCTACAATGAGCAGTTCTTC

J gene: TRBJ2-1
D gene: NA
V gene: TRBV7-9
clone size: NA
CDR3 protein: CASSLAPRGEQFF
CDR3 DNA: TGTGCCAGCAGCTTAGCCCCCAGGGGTGAGCAGTTCTTC

J gene: TRBJ2-1
D gene: NA
V gene: TRBV3-1
clone size: NA
CDR3 protein: CASSQDPGWEQFF
CDR3 DNA: TGTGCCAGCAGCCAAGATCCCGGTTGGGAGCAGTTCTTC

J gene: TRBJ2-1
D gene: NA
V gene: TRBV19
clone size: few
CDR3 protein: CASSMTEYNEQFF
CDR3 DNA: TGTGCCAGTAGTATGACAGAATACAATGAGCAGTTCTTC

J gene: TRBJ2-7
D gene: NA
V gene: TRBV7-8
clone size: few
CDR3 protein: CASSLVSPTGYYEQYF
CDR3 DNA: TGTGCCAGCAGCTTAGTTTCTCCCACAGGGTACTACGAGCAGTACTTC